Listed here are 16 T cell receptor beta chains from one sample, sequenced in a study of cytomegalovirus exposure and HLA in healthy donors. PCR involved 60 Vbeta and 13 Jbeta primers. Sequencing was performed with immunoSEQ multiplex PCR; in TCRdb, only in-frame clones are kept and a portion is missing. The sample records 100,000 to 150,000 clones, 60% to 85% being singletons. The sample was PBMCs. These receptors were taken from a female donor in good health and CMV-seropositive.

The chain is built from TRBV6-5 and TRBJ1-2; 8 bases are shared with TRBD1. V shed 5 bases, J shed 6 bases, and the junction held 5 bases outside the gene matches. This CDR3 has 13 amino acids. Germline V gives CDR1 MNHEY, CDR2 SVGAGI. Here the CDR3 DNA reads TGTGCCAGCAGTCCACCAGGGGGCCATGGCTACACCTTC. It is translated as CASSPPGGHGYTF.

The chain employs TRBV29-1 and TRBJ2-7, with 9 bases fitting TRBD2. CDR3 size: 15 residues. Germline V gene lookup returns CDR1 SQVTM and CDR2 ANQGSEA. J was trimmed by 4 bases and V by 0 bases; bases with no gene match: 7. In DNA, the CDR3 is TGCAGCGTTGAAGAAGGGCTAGCGGGGACTTACGAGCAGTACTTC. Encoded protein: CSVEEGLAGTYEQYF.

Sample share makes this clone medium-sized. The V and J genes are TRBV4-1 and TRBJ1-2; no definite D call. CDR3 length: 13 amino acids. Germline lookup yields CDR1 MGHRA and CDR2 YSYEKL. Deletions cut 1 base from V and 6 bases from J, with 9 bases between. The CDR3, as DNA: TGCGCCAGCAGCCAAGTCGGGAAGGATGGCTACACCTTC. It translates to CASSQVGKDGYTF.

The J gene is TRBJ2-1, the V gene TRBV18; 7 bases are shared with TRBD1. The V gene end was trimmed by 4 bases and the J gene end by 13 bases; junction bases not matched to a gene: 10. The CDR3 contains 13 residues. Per the germline V gene, CDR1 is KGHSH and CDR2 is LQKENI. This chain's CDR3 is CASSLRDSGSQFF. The CDR3 DNA sequence: TGTGCCAGCTCACTACGGGACAGTGGCAGCCAGTTCTTC.

This chain uses TRBV7-2 with TRBJ1-1; tentatively, D is TRBD1 (5 bases). V was trimmed by 5 bases and J by 6 bases, leaving 16 bases between them. Looked up from germline, CDR1 is SGHTA and CDR2 is FQGNSA. The CDR3 is 14 residues long. The CDR3 protein is CASSPRQMSAEAFF. For the CDR3, the DNA is TGTGCCAGCAGCCCAAGACAGATGTCGGCTGAAGCTTTCTTT.

This chain connects TRBV6-1 to TRBJ1-1, with unresolved D. The CDR3 has 13 residues. The germline V and J ends were trimmed by 5 bases and 1 base, with 8 bases remaining between them. CDR1 and CDR2 from the germline V gene are MNHNS and SASEGT. CDR3 loop: CASSLSENTEAFF. The CDR3 bases are TGTGCCAGCAGTCTTTCAGAGAACACTGAAGCTTTCTTT.

This chain connects TRBV7-9 to TRBJ2-3; no definite D call. V lost 5 bases and J lost 2, with 8 bases in between. CDR1 SEHNR and CDR2 FQNEAQ come from the germline V gene (reference sequence). This CDR3 contains 13 residues. The CDR3 nucleotides read TGTGCCAGCAGCACACAGACCACAGATACGCAGTATTTT. It is translated as CASSTQTTDTQYF. Complete variable domain (other parts from reference TRBV7-9 and TRBJ2-3): DTGVSQNPRHKITKRGQNVTFRCDPISEHNRLYWYRQTLGQGPEFLTYFQNEAQLEKSRLLSDRFSAERPKGSFSTLEIQRTEQGDSAMYLCASSTQTTDTQYFGPGTRLTVL.

The chain employs TRBV14 and TRBJ1-2; D is unresolved. Trimming took 4 bases from V and 1 from J, leaving 10 bases between them. The CDR3 is made up of 14 amino acids. The V gene's germline CDR1 is SGHDN and CDR2 FVKESK. CDR3 residues: CASSPQLHNYGYTF. The CDR3 region has the DNA TGTGCCAGCAGCCCGCAACTTCATAACTATGGCTACACCTTC.

This chain connects TRBV28 to TRBJ1-5; D remains unclear. The CDR3 sequence is 12 residues long. Trimming removed 4 bases from V and 5 bases from J, with 6 bases in between. Germline V gene data show CDR1 as MDHEN and CDR2 as SYDVKM. In DNA form, the CDR3 reads TGTGCCAGCAGTTGGGCGCATCAGCCCCAGCATTTT. This translates into CASSWAHQPQHF. Together with reference TRBV28 and TRBJ1-5, the CDR3 gives the full variable domain: DVKVTQSSRYLVKRTGEKVFLECVQDMDHENMFWYRQDPGLGLRLIYFSYDVKMKEKGDIPEGYSVSREKKERFSLILESASTNQTSMYLCASSWAHQPQHFGDGTRLSIL.

This chain joins TRBV28 and TRBJ2-2; possible D gene TRBD2, 7 bases. The ends were cut back, 6 bases at V and 4 bases at J, with 15 bases in the middle. The germline V gene has CDR1 MDHEN and CDR2 SYDVKM. The CDR3 consists of 15 residues. CDR3 bases: TGTGCCAGCAGATATGGGGGGGCGGGCACCGGGGAGCTGTTTTTT. Amino acid sequence: CASRYGGAGTGELFF.

The DNA for the CDR3 is TGTGCCAGCAGCCCGCCACAGGGGTTAAGCTACGAGCAGTACTTC. The encoded protein is CASSPPQGLSYEQYF. This chain links TRBV5-4 with TRBJ2-7; 7 nucleotides agree with TRBD1. Per the germline V gene, CDR1 is SGHNT and CDR2 is YYREEE (reference sequence). CDR3 length equals 15 residues. V dropped 4 bases and J dropped 3; count of bases not matched to a gene: 10.

The V and J genes are TRBV7-3 and TRBJ2-5, with TRBD2 matching 8 bases. Germline lookup yields CDR1 SGHTA and CDR2 FQGTGA. CDR3 size: 15 residues. The trim removed 0 bases at V and 5 bases at J, leaving 5 bases unmatched. For the CDR3, the DNA is TGTGCCAGCAGCTTAACGGCGGGGGGTTTGGAGACCCAGTACTTC. Its translation: CASSLTAGGLETQYF.

The chain couples TRBV6-5 to TRBJ2-7, with 7 bases identical to TRBD1. Per the germline V gene, CDR1 is MNHEY and CDR2 is SVGAGI. The V and J ends lost 6 bases and 7 bases, in that order; junction bases with no gene match: 3. The CDR3 has 11 amino acids. The CDR3 region has the DNA TGTGCCAGCAGGGGACAGTGGGAGCAGTACTTC. It codes for CASRGQWEQYF.

This chain uses TRBV7-8 with TRBJ1-5, with D uncertain. Trimming removed 5 bases from V and 0 bases from J, with 14 bases in between. The CDR3 sequence is 16 residues long. In germline, CDR1 is SGHVS, CDR2 FQNEAQ. The CDR3 sequence: CASSPLHAISNQPQHF. The CDR3 DNA reads TGTGCCAGCAGCCCACTGCACGCTATTAGCAATCAGCCCCAGCATTTT.

The CDR3 DNA reads TGTGCCAGTAGTACTCACCTCACAGGGGACGAGCAGTACTTC. It codes for CASSTHLTGDEQYF. The rearrangement links TRBV19 to TRBJ2-7; 7 nucleotides line up with TRBD1. Germline CDR1 reads LNHDA; CDR2 reads SQIVND (reference sequence). V shed 4 bases and J 5 bases; nucleotides not matched to a gene: 8. The CDR3 contains 14 residues.

V usage is TRBV6-5 and J usage is TRBJ2-1; D may be TRBD2 (5 bases). This CDR3 spans 15 amino acids. The germline CDR1 and CDR2 sequences are MNHEY and SVGAGI. The V and J ends lost 2 bases and 2 bases respectively, with 10 bases between them. The CDR3 nucleotides are TGTGCCAGCAGTTACGACCCGGGGACCTACAATGAGCAGTTCTTC. It codes for CASSYDPGTYNEQFF.